One T cell receptor beta chain is described in this entry. Its antigen specificity is not known. The sample holds no much larger clone one base away, and base qualities are not on file. The library was made by the immunoSEQ multiplex PCR assay. This is the immuneACCESS table as TCRdb keeps it, with only in-frame sequences that have V and J called. A part of the clones is gone; compared with another copy, unresolved V genes explain less than half, and the rest is unexplained. The sample table shows about 120,000 clones, and over 90% are seen once. The top ten clonotypes cover 2.6% of the sample. The data originate from a study of control samples from healthy donors and cancer patients (dated by TCRdb to the early 2020s). The CDR3 sequence holds 16 residues, the cysteine and phenylalanine included. Only CDR3 DNA remains: 48 bases, in frame from the first base. CDR1 and CDR2 are drawn from the germline V gene (reference sequence): GTSNPN, SVGIG. V loses 0 bases at its end and J loses 4 bases; junction bases beyond the gene matches: 8.

Sequenced: blood. This clonotype was sampled from a man aged 25-45 years in good health. The chain is assembled from TRBV30 and TRBJ1-5; 8 of the junction bases match TRBD1. CDR3 region: CAWSVGFDRGNQPQHF. The DNA reads TGTGCCTGGAGTGTAGGATTCGACAGGGGAAATCAGCCCCAGCATTTT.